The T cell receptor beta chain under discussion was sequenced for a study of CXCR3-negative and CXCR3-positive naive CD8 T cells. Carrying UMI labels, the TRB cDNA libraries were prepared through 5' RACE. TCRdb reworked the 5' RACE reads into one entry per CDR3 protein, no DNA. Recorded here are over 20,000 distinct CDR3 sequences; the top ten clones represent over 15%. The CDR3 covers 16 residues. Germline-derived CDR1 and CDR2 are MNHEY and SVGAGI. The study, taken as a whole, reports: The TRBV-TRBJ usage of naive CXCR3-negative and CXCR3-positive cells was similar, but that of memory cells differed.

Researchers reported sorting every CD8+ T cell subset in triplicate, 300,000 cells per sort. A word on this clonotype: Its target is unknown.

Specimen: memory CD8+ T cells from blood. This chain connects TRBV6-5 to TRBJ2-1; TCRdb indicates TRBD2, and absent DNA this call remains unverified. This TCR came from a human donor in good health. Some clones in this sample may be carry-over from other donors' samples. CDR3 loop: CASAAHSSGIYNEQFF.